These T cell receptor beta chains were read from a single sample in a study of identical twins. TCRdb used MiXCR to reprocess the 5' RACE reads, holding one entry per CDR3 protein. The sample has around 490,000 distinct CDR3 sequences, over 11% seen once. Separately, the same data were catalogued under a study of yellow fever vaccine responses in identical twins.

The sample comprised CD4+ T cells sorted from blood. All receptors derive from a woman younger than 30 in good health. The CDR3 runs from the conserved cysteine through the conserved F or W. A D gene is named only where the DNA matches it firmly. Size is stated for part of the rows, as once, few or many counts, or as a class when the clone is expanded.

j_call clone_size v_call d_call cdr3_length cdr3_aa cdr3_nt
TRBJ2-1 - TRBV10-3 - 15 CAIHQGMGSYNEQFF TGTGCCATACATCAGGGCATGGGCTCCTACAATGAGCAGTTCTTC
TRBJ1-2 - TRBV7-9 - 14 CASSSYTTNYGYTF TGTGCCAGCAGCTCCTACACGACTAACTATGGCTACACCTTC
TRBJ1-2 - TRBV28 - 14 CASKSATGRGGYTF TGTGCCAGCAAGAGCGCTACAGGGCGCGGAGGCTACACCTTC
TRBJ1-3 - TRBV6-1 TRBD1 16 CASSRLGTGTGNTIYF TGTGCCAGCAGTCGCCTCGGGACAGGCACTGGAAACACCATATATTTT
TRBJ1-3 - TRBV5-1 - 16 CASSLGARTSGNTIYF TGCGCCAGCAGCTTGGGGGCCCGAACCTCTGGAAACACCATATATTTT
TRBJ2-3 many TRBV12-3/TRBV12-4 TRBD2 14 CASRSAGSTDTQYF TGTGCCAGCCGATCAGCGGGGAGCACAGATACGCAGTATTTT
TRBJ2-3 few TRBV2 - 14 CASSEALLSDTQYF TGTGCCAGCAGTGAAGCGCTTCTGTCAGATACGCAGTATTTT
TRBJ2-7 many TRBV15 - 15 CATSSGGLSSYEQYF TGTGCCACCAGCAGCGGGGGGCTGAGCTCCTACGAGCAGTACTTC
TRBJ2-2 few TRBV11-1 TRBD2 19 CASSLEGLAAPSNTGELFF TGTGCCAGCAGCTTAGAAGGACTAGCGGCACCTTCGAACACCGGGGAGCTGTTTTTT
TRBJ1-1 - TRBV5-1 - 14 CASSNEGLNTEAFF TGCGCCAGCAGCAATGAGGGTTTGAACACTGAAGCTTTCTTT
TRBJ1-1 - TRBV29-1 - 12 CSTPGVNTEAFF TGCAGCACCCCTGGGGTGAACACTGAAGCTTTCTTT
TRBJ2-7 - TRBV5-1 - 14 CASSFSRGAYEQYF TGCGCCAGCAGCTTTTCCAGGGGGGCGTACGAGCAGTACTTC
TRBJ2-7 few TRBV15 - 14 CATSRDMANPMGYF TGTGCCACCAGCAGAGATATGGCTAATCCGATGGGGTACTTC
TRBJ2-7 few TRBV12-3/TRBV12-4 - 12 CASSPPYSEQYF TGTGCCAGCAGCCCACCCTATTCCGAGCAGTACTTC
TRBJ2-7 - TRBV20-1 TRBD1 15 CSASHRDRASYEQYF TGCAGTGCTAGTCACCGGGACAGGGCATCCTACGAGCAGTACTTC
TRBJ2-1 many TRBV12-3/TRBV12-4 TRBD2 14 CASSTRGGYNEQFF TGTGCCAGCAGTACCCGGGGGGGGTACAATGAGCAGTTCTTC
TRBJ2-7 - TRBV4-3 - 14 CASSQDLRGREQYF TGCGCCAGCAGCCAAGATCTGAGGGGGAGGGAGCAGTACTTC
TRBJ1-3 few TRBV7-2 - 17 CASSLVPPANSGNTIYF TGTGCCAGCAGCTTAGTTCCCCCCGCCAACTCTGGAAACACCATATATTTT
TRBJ2-3 many TRBV24-1 TRBD1 15 CATSDSQQGQNTQYF TGTGCCACCAGTGATTCTCAACAGGGACAGAATACGCAGTATTTT
TRBJ1-2 few TRBV12-3/TRBV12-4 - 14 CASSLRQPGYGYTF TGTGCCAGCAGTTTGCGACAACCTGGCTATGGCTACACCTTC
TRBJ2-3 few TRBV7-2 - 12 CASSLTGSTQYF TGTGCCAGCAGCTTAACCGGATCTACGCAGTATTTT
TRBJ2-3 - TRBV5-1 TRBD2 16 CASSLELSGGTDTQYF TGCGCCAGCAGCTTGGAATTAAGCGGGGGGACAGATACGCAGTATTTT
TRBJ1-2 - TRBV7-9 TRBD1 14 CASSFPGTGSGYTF TGTGCCAGCAGCTTTCCCGGGACAGGGTCAGGCTACACCTTC
TRBJ1-5 - TRBV3-1 - 16 CASSQGGKGPNQPQHF TGTGCCAGCAGCCAAGGGGGGAAAGGTCCAAATCAGCCCCAGCATTTT
TRBJ2-3 few TRBV9 TRBD2 16 CASSVALAGTSDTQYF TGTGCCAGCAGCGTAGCCCTAGCGGGGACGTCCGATACGCAGTATTTT
TRBJ2-4 - TRBV7-2 TRBD1 15 CASSPKTGTGNIQYF TGTGCCAGCAGTCCAAAGACAGGGACGGGAAACATTCAGTACTTC
TRBJ2-7 - TRBV3-1 - 13 CASSHVPGYEQYF TGTGCCAGCAGCCATGTGCCGGGGTACGAGCAGTACTTC
TRBJ2-3 few TRBV5-5 TRBD2 15 CASRARAGATDTQYF TGTGCCAGCAGGGCGAGAGCGGGAGCGACAGATACGCAGTATTTT
TRBJ2-3 many TRBV12-3/TRBV12-4 TRBD1 14 CASRQGAGADTQYF TGTGCCAGCAGACAGGGGGCTGGGGCAGATACGCAGTATTTT
TRBJ1-2 - TRBV6-6 - 13 CASRDGSNYGYTF TGTGCCAGCAGGGACGGCAGTAACTATGGCTACACCTTC
TRBJ2-2 - TRBV3-1 - 15 CASSQAGAKTGELFF TGTGCCAGCAGCCAAGCGGGAGCGAAAACCGGGGAGCTGTTTTTT
TRBJ2-5 few TRBV7-2 TRBD1 15 CASSFPWDREETQYF TGTGCCAGCAGCTTTCCCTGGGACAGGGAAGAGACCCAGTACTTC
TRBJ2-5 many TRBV29-1 - 12 CSVRQFLETQYF TGCAGCGTGCGGCAGTTTCTAGAGACCCAGTACTTC
TRBJ1-1 few TRBV9 - 14 CASSPTTLLTEAFF TGTGCCAGCAGCCCTACTACCCTCCTCACTGAAGCTTTCTTT
TRBJ2-1 - TRBV28 - 12 CASSRSPNEQFF TGTGCCAGCAGTCGCAGCCCCAATGAGCAGTTCTTC
TRBJ2-1 few TRBV12-3/TRBV12-4 TRBD2 12 CASSFQGGGEFF TGTGCCAGCAGTTTCCAGGGCGGGGGGGAGTTCTTC
TRBJ2-3 - TRBV5-1 - 14 CASSLGDLTDTQYF TGCGCCAGCAGCTTGGGTGACCTCACAGATACGCAGTATTTT
TRBJ1-4 - TRBV29-1 - 12 CSALKPNEKLFF TGCAGCGCACTAAAACCGAATGAAAAACTGTTTTTT
TRBJ2-2 many TRBV7-9 TRBD1 15 CASNHPNRGTGELFF TGTGCCAGCAACCACCCCAACAGGGGCACCGGGGAGCTGTTTTTT
TRBJ2-3 few TRBV29-1 TRBD2 14 CSVGLAGVADTQYF TGCAGCGTGGGACTAGCGGGAGTTGCAGATACGCAGTATTTT
TRBJ2-5 few TRBV5-1 TRBD2 16 CASSLLKRGAQETQYF TGCGCCAGCAGCTTGTTAAAGCGGGGGGCCCAAGAGACCCAGTACTTC
TRBJ2-3 - TRBV12-3/TRBV12-4 TRBD1 16 CASSLGGTGGKDTQYF TGTGCCAGCAGTTTAGGTGGGACAGGGGGCAAAGATACGCAGTATTTT
TRBJ1-5 few TRBV20-1 - 13 CSAFGLSNQPQHF TGCAGTGCGTTCGGGTTAAGCAATCAGCCCCAGCATTTT
TRBJ2-3 few TRBV24-1 - 15 CATSETVIAPDTQYF TGTGCCACCAGTGAAACGGTGATAGCCCCAGATACGCAGTATTTT
TRBJ1-6 few TRBV14 - 14 CASSQGPSNSPLHF TGTGCCAGCAGCCAAGGGCCGTCCAATTCACCCCTCCACTTT
TRBJ2-5 - TRBV24-1 TRBD1 13 CATSVTGVETQYF TGTGCCACCAGTGTTACAGGGGTAGAGACCCAGTACTTC
TRBJ2-1 - TRBV6-2/TRBV6-3 TRBD1 13 CASRGTGGSEQFF TGTGCCAGCAGGGGGACAGGGGGCAGTGAGCAGTTCTTC
TRBJ2-3 few TRBV5-1 - 14 CASSFVTRTDTQYF TGCGCCAGCAGCTTCGTAACTCGCACAGATACGCAGTATTTT
TRBJ2-1 - TRBV27 TRBD2 14 CASTRAGGPGEQFF TGTGCCAGCACCCGAGCGGGGGGGCCGGGTGAGCAGTTCTTC
TRBJ2-1 - TRBV11-3 - 14 CASSLEGANNEQFF TGTGCCAGCAGCTTAGAGGGGGCTAACAATGAGCAGTTCTTC